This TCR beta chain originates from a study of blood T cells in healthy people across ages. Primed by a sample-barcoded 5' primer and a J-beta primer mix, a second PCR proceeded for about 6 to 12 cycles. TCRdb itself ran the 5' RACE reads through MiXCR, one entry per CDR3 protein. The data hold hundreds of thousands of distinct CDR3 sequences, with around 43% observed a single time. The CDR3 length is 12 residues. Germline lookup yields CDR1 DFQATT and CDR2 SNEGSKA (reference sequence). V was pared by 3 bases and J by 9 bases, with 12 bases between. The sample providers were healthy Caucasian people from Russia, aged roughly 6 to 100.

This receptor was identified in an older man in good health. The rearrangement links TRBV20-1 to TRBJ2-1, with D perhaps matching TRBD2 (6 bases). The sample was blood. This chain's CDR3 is CSARPSVGEQFF. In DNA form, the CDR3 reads TGCAGTGCTAGGCCTAGCGTTGGTGAGCAGTTCTTC.